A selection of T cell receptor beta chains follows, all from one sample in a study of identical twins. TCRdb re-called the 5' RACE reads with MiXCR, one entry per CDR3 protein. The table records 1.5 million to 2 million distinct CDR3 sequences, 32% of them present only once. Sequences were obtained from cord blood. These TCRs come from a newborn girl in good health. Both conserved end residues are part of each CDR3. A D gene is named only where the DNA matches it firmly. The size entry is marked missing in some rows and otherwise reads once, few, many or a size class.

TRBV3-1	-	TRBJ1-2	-	TGTGCCAGCAGCCAAGATGTCCGCAGGGGCGACTATGGCTACACCTTC	CASSQDVRRGDYGYTF
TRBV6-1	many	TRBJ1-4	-	TGTGCCAGCAGTGAACAGGCATCAACTAATGAAAAACTGTTTTTT	CASSEQASTNEKLFF
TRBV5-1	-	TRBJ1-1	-	TGCGCCAGCAGCTTAACGACAGACAACACTGAAGCTTTCTTT	CASSLTTDNTEAFF
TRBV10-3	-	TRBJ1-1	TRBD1	TGTGCCATCAGTGAGTCGGGACAGTGGAACACTGAAGCTTTCTTT	CAISESGQWNTEAFF
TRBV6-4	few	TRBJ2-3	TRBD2	TGTGCCAGCAGTGACTCGATTAGCGGGGGGGAAGATACGCAGTATTTT	CASSDSISGGEDTQYF
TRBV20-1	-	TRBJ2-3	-	TGCAGTGCTAGAGTTAAACTAAGCATACGCACAGATACGCAGTATTTT	CSARVKLSIRTDTQYF
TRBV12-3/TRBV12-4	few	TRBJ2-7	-	TGTGCCAGCAGTTTGGCGGGAACCTCTTACTACGAGCAGTACTTC	CASSLAGTSYYEQYF
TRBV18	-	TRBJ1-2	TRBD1	TGTGCCAGCTCACCCCTCGGGACAGGAAACGGCTACACCTTC	CASSPLGTGNGYTF
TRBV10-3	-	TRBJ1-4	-	TGTGCCATCCGGGGGAACGGTAATGAAAAACTGTTTTTT	CAIRGNGNEKLFF
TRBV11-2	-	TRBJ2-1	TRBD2	TGTGCCAGCAGGAACCTAGCGGGAAACATCAATGAGCAGTTCTTC	CASRNLAGNINEQFF
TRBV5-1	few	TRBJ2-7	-	TGCGCCAGCAGGTTATCCGGGACCTACGAGCAGTACTTC	CASRLSGTYEQYF
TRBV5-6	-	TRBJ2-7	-	TGTGCCAGCAGCTGGACACCGAGCTCCTACGAGCAGTACTTC	CASSWTPSSYEQYF
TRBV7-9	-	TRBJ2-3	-	TGTGCCAGCAGCAACAGGTTGCCAGATACGCAGTATTTT	CASSNRLPDTQYF
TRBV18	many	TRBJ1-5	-	TGTGCCAGCAGCCCCTCAGGTAACCAGCCCCAGCATTTT	CASSPSGNQPQHF
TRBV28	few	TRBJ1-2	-	TGTGCCAGCAGTTTAGTGAAATCGGGCTATGGCTACACCTTC	CASSLVKSGYGYTF
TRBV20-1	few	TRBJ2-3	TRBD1	TGCAGTGCTAGCGCGACAGGGTGGGCAGATACGCAGTATTTT	CSASATGWADTQYF
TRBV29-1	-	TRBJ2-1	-	TGCAGCGTCCCCAGGGCGGTCAATGAGCAGTTCTTC	CSVPRAVNEQFF
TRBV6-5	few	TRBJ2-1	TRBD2	TGTGCCAGCAGTTACCTGGGACTAGCGGGAGGTTACAATGAGCAGTTCTTC	CASSYLGLAGGYNEQFF
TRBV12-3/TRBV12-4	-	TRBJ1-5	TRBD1	TGTGCCAGCAGACCGACAGGGGCCAGCCAGCCCCAGCATTTT	CASRPTGASQPQHF
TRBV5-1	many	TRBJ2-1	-	TGCGCCAGCAGCTTGTCGACAGGGAGGTTGGGTGAGCAGTTCTTC	CASSLSTGRLGEQFF
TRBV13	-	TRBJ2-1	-	TGTGCCAGCAGCTTACATGCGGCCAGGGAGTCCTACAATGAGCAGTTCTTC	CASSLHAARESYNEQFF
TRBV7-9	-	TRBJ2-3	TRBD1	TGTGCCAGCAGCTCACAGGGGATAACAGATACGCAGTATTTT	CASSSQGITDTQYF